A single sample gave rise to the 30 T cell receptor beta chains below, sequenced in a study of cytomegalovirus exposure and HLA in healthy donors. The study ran its PCR with 60 Vbeta and 13 Jbeta primers. Sequencing was performed with immunoSEQ multiplex PCR; in TCRdb, only in-frame clones are kept and a portion is missing. The data hold about 130,000 clones, with about 10% observed a single time. Sequencing was performed on PBMCs. All receptors come from a man in his fifties in good health and CMV-seronegative.

This clone has only a few counts. The chain employs TRBV29-1 and TRBJ2-3; TRBD2 might be the D (5 bases). There are 13 residues in the CDR3. Per germline, CDR1 SQVTM and CDR2 ANQGSEA. V was cut by 4 bases and J by 1 base, with 9 bases left in between. CDR3 sequence (DNA): TGCAGCGTTGGAGAAGCGGGCACAGATACGCAGTATTTT. Translating it yields CSVGEAGTDTQYF.

A remark on this clone: At one boundary the junction diverges from the germline segment, which might be a read error. This chain uses TRBV25-1 with TRBJ2-5; 9 bases fit TRBD1. Per the germline V gene, CDR1 is MGHDK and CDR2 is SYGVNS. This CDR3 region has 14 residues. The CDR3 reads CASSGDRAYETRYF. CDR3 coding DNA: TGTGCCAGCAGTGGGGACAGGGCTTACGAGACCCGGTACTTC. Full variable domain (missing parts from reference TRBV25-1 and TRBJ2-5): EADIYQTPRYLVIGTGKKITLECSQTMGHDKMYWYQQDPGMELHLIHYSYGVNSTEKGDLSSESTVSRIRTEHFPLTLESARPSHTSQYLCASSGDRAYETRYFGPGTRLLVL.

This chain connects TRBV10-1 to TRBJ2-3; 9 bases map to TRBD2. The CDR3 is 16 residues long. The trim removed 4 bases at V and 2 bases at J, leaving 7 bases unmatched. CDR1 and CDR2 (germline): WNHNN, SYGVQD (reference sequence). The CDR3: CASSASLAGLTDTQYF. The CDR3 DNA is TGCGCCAGCAGTGCTTCCCTAGCGGGGCTCACAGATACGCAGTATTTT.

This clone has just a few counts. The chain employs TRBV6-5 and TRBJ1-5; 8 nucleotides match TRBD1. J gave up 4 bases and V 6 bases, and 2 bases lay outside the gene matches. Germline V gene data show CDR1 as MNHEY and CDR2 as SVGAGI. The CDR3 length is 13 residues. The CDR3 DNA is TGTGCCAGCAGGCGACAGGGGAATCAGCCCCAGCATTTT. Its translation: CASRRQGNQPQHF.

This clone has a handful of counts. The V call is TRBV4-1, the J call TRBJ2-1; D is possibly TRBD2 (5 bases). The CDR3 covers 14 residues. V was clipped by 6 bases and J by 7 bases, with 16 bases between them. CDR1 MGHRA and CDR2 YSYEKL come from the germline V gene. The CDR3 DNA follows: TGCGCCAGCAGTGGAGGACGGGCTCGAAATGAGCAGTTCTTC. This encodes CASSGGRARNEQFF.

This clone was seen a few times. The rearrangement links TRBV25-1 to TRBJ1-1; D possibly corresponds to TRBD1 (6 bases). The V end lost 0 bases, the J end lost 1 base, and 9 bases lay between the germline ends. Germline loops: CDR1 MGHDK, CDR2 SYGVNS. The CDR3 loop spans 15 amino acids. The CDR3 DNA follows: TGTGCCAGCAGTGAATATACGACAGGGAACACTGAAGCTTTCTTT. It specifies CASSEYTTGNTEAFF.

The sample holds a few counts of this clone. The V gene is TRBV11-2, the J gene TRBJ2-2; D perhaps matches TRBD1 (5 bases). Germline loops: CDR1 SGHAT, CDR2 FQNNGV. V was pared by 1 base and J by 4 bases, with 10 bases between. The CDR3 is 15 amino acids. CDR3 nucleotides: TGTGCCAGCAGCTTAGGATCAGGGCCCACCGGGGAGCTGTTTTTT. It encodes CASSLGSGPTGELFF.

The rearrangement uses TRBV19 and TRBJ2-5, with 9 bases identical to TRBD1. The J segment lost 5 bases and the V segment lost 0 bases, leaving 4 bases of the junction unmatched. The germline CDR1 and CDR2 sequences are LNHDA and SQIVND (reference sequence). The CDR3 runs 15 residues. The CDR3 spells CASSIETGGKETQYF. The CDR3 nucleotides are TGTGCCAGTAGTATAGAGACAGGGGGAAAGGAGACCCAGTACTTC. Full variable domain (outside the CDR3, taken from reference TRBV19 and TRBJ2-5): DGGITQSPKYLFRKEGQNVTLSCEQNLNHDAMYWYRQDPGQGLRLIYYSQIVNDFQKGDIAEGYSVSREKKESFPLTVTSAQKNPTAFYLCASSIETGGKETQYFGPGTRLLVL.

V is TRBV19 and J is TRBJ2-3; D is possibly TRBD1 (5 bases). CDR1 is LNHDA and CDR2 is SQIVND in the germline V gene (reference sequence). This CDR3 comprises 17 residues. V gave up 6 bases and J gave up 2 bases, with 21 bases separating them. The CDR3: CASSKLVTGLNTDTQYF. CDR3 DNA sequence: TGTGCCAGTAGCAAACTCGTTACAGGCCTGAACACAGATACGCAGTATTTT.

The gene calls are TRBV6-1 and TRBJ1-1; D unresolved. This CDR3 is built from 13 residues. Germline V gives CDR1 MNHNS, CDR2 SASEGT. V was clipped by 1 base and J by 3 bases, with 6 bases between them. The chain's CDR3 is CASSEGRDTEAFF. The CDR3 DNA is TGTGCCAGCAGTGAAGGTCGGGACACTGAAGCTTTCTTT.

This chain joins TRBV6-5 and TRBJ2-3; perhaps TRBD2 as D (5 bases). Germline CDR1 is MNHEY and CDR2 is SVGAGI. Trimming pared 3 bases from V and 3 bases from J, leaving 13 bases between. The CDR3 totals 15 residues. CDR3 residues: CASSYGERRTDTQYF. CDR3 bases: TGTGCCAGCAGTTATGGTGAGCGGCGAACAGATACGCAGTATTTT.

The chain employs TRBV27 and TRBJ2-1; the match to TRBD2 covers 10 bases. The CDR3 is made up of 15 amino acids. Trimming removed 5 bases from V and 8 bases from J; junction bases left unmatched: 9. CDR1 and CDR2 (germline): MNHEY, SMNVEV (reference sequence). CDR3 coding DNA: TGTGCCAGCAGTGTCCCAGCGGGAGGGCTCGATGAGCAGTTCTTC. It specifies CASSVPAGGLDEQFF.

This clone was seen a few times. The rearrangement joins TRBV7-6 to TRBJ2-7, with TRBD2 matching over 9 bases. The CDR3 covers 17 residues. In germline, CDR1 is SGHVS, CDR2 FNYEAQ. After removal of 1 base from V and 0 bases from J, the junction contained 7 bases not matched to a gene. The CDR3: CASSLEAGGTLSYEQYF. In DNA form, the CDR3 reads TGTGCCAGCAGCTTAGAAGCGGGAGGCACACTCTCCTACGAGCAGTACTTC.

Only a few counts were recorded for this clone. The V gene is TRBV6-5, the J gene TRBJ2-2, with D perhaps matching TRBD2 (6 bases). Per the germline V gene, CDR1 is MNHEY and CDR2 is SVGAGI. V was shortened by 0 bases and J by 1 base, with 6 bases between the two germline ends. This CDR3 contains 15 residues. The CDR3 reads CASSYSGLNTGELFF. CDR3 coding DNA: TGTGCCAGCAGTTACTCGGGACTGAACACCGGGGAGCTGTTTTTT.

CDR3 protein: CASSLSWGRHNEKLFF. For the CDR3, the DNA is TGTGCCAGCAGTTTATCTTGGGGCCGTCATAATGAAAAACTGTTTTTT. This chain uses TRBV27 with TRBJ1-4, with D possibly being TRBD1 (5 bases). In germline, CDR1 is MNHEY, CDR2 SMNVEV (reference sequence). The CDR3 consists of 16 residues. The ends were cut back, 0 bases at V and 4 bases at J, with 12 bases in the middle.

The table lists this clone with a few counts. The same CDR3 is also encoded by other DNA sequences in this sample. The chain is built from TRBV30 and TRBJ1-1; a possible D gene is TRBD1 (5 bases). Trimming removed 2 bases at V and 1 base at J, with 8 bases between. This CDR3 contains 13 residues. The V gene's germline CDR1 is GTSNPN and CDR2 SVGIG (reference sequence). The CDR3 DNA follows: TGTGCCTGGAGTCTGACAGAGAACACTGAAGCTTTCTTT. Translated: CAWSLTENTEAFF.

The chain employs TRBV2 and TRBJ2-7; 11 bases map to TRBD2. The germline gives CDR1 SNHLY, CDR2 FYNNEI. The length of the CDR3 is 13 residues. J was trimmed by 6 bases and V by 4 bases; bases with no gene match: 2. The CDR3 protein is CASSASGGIEQYF. CDR3 coding DNA: TGTGCCAGCAGTGCTAGCGGGGGGATCGAGCAGTACTTC.

In this sample, this clone turned up a few times. The V gene is TRBV27, the J gene TRBJ1-4, with a weak D call TRBD1 (6 bases). In germline, CDR1 is MNHEY, CDR2 SMNVEV (reference sequence). V shed 2 bases and J shed 4 bases, with 14 bases lying between them. The CDR3 is 16 residues long. CDR3 sequence reads: CASSLTQGNLNEKLFF. In DNA form, the CDR3 reads TGTGCCAGCAGTTTAACACAGGGCAACCTTAATGAAAAACTGTTTTTT. The whole variable domain, remainder taken from reference TRBV27 and TRBJ1-4, is EAQVTQNPRYLITVTGKKLTVTCSQNMNHEYMSWYRQDPGLGLRQIYYSMNVEVTDKGDVPEGYKVSRKEKRNFPLILESPSPNQTSLYFCASSLTQGNLNEKLFFGSGTQLSVL.

There are a few counts of this clone. CDR3 sequence reads: CASSPPSSTDTQYF. As DNA, the CDR3 is TGTGCCAGCAGCCCTCCGTCGAGCACAGATACGCAGTATTTT. The V gene is TRBV11-3, the J gene TRBJ2-3; D is ambiguous. The CDR3 consists of 14 residues. Per germline, CDR1 SGHNT and CDR2 YENEEA. The ends were cut back, 5 bases at V and 0 bases at J, with 9 bases in the middle.

V gene TRBV27 combines with J gene TRBJ2-7; 7 bases match TRBD1. Germline CDR1 and CDR2: MNHEY and SMNVEV (reference sequence). The CDR3 spans 14 residues. V lost 6 bases to trimming and J lost 4 bases; unmatched junction nucleotides: 9. CDR3 coding DNA: TGTGCCAGCAGCTCCCGGGACAGAGGTTACGAGCAGTACTTC. This encodes CASSSRDRGYEQYF.

V is TRBV10-3 and J is TRBJ1-2, with D hard to call. Trimming removed 3 bases from V and 4 bases from J, with 21 bases in between. Germline CDR1 reads ENHRY; CDR2 reads SYGVKD. CDR3 length: 17 residues. The CDR3 is CAISERGDLSLSYGYTF. CDR3 sequence (DNA): TGTGCCATCAGTGAACGGGGTGATCTCTCCCTATCCTATGGCTACACCTTC.

The chain carries TRBV5-5 and TRBJ1-1; D not certain. Germline V lookup: CDR1 SGHKS, CDR2 YYEKEE (reference sequence). The CDR3 length is 15 residues. V lost 1 base to trimming and J lost 1 base, with 11 bases between them. In DNA form, the CDR3 reads TGTGCCAGCAGCTTGACTGAGGAATGGAACACTGAAGCTTTCTTT. Translated: CASSLTEEWNTEAFF.

V and J are TRBV30 and TRBJ1-4; possibly TRBD1 for D (6 bases). Deletions cut 1 base from V and 5 bases from J, with 11 bases between. Germline loops: CDR1 GTSNPN, CDR2 SVGIG (reference sequence). The CDR3 runs to 14 residues. CDR3 protein: CAWSAGTRNEKLFF. The CDR3 DNA is TGTGCCTGGAGTGCCGGGACAAGAAATGAAAAACTGTTTTTT. The full variable domain, rest sourced from reference TRBV30 and TRBJ1-4, is SQTIHQWPATLVQPVGSPLSLECTVEGTSNPNLYWYRQAAGRGLQLLFYSVGIGQISSEVPQNLSASRPQDRQFILSSKKLLLSDSGFYLCAWSAGTRNEKLFFGSGTQLSVL.

The genes are TRBV7-9 and TRBJ1-1; D gene unclear. Trimming took 4 bases from V and 1 from J, leaving 19 bases between them. Germline CDR1 and CDR2: SEHNR and FQNEAQ (reference sequence). The CDR3 sequence is 17 residues long. CDR3 in amino acids: CASSYPRGRAGNTEAFF. The CDR3 DNA follows: TGTGCCAGCAGCTACCCACGAGGCCGCGCGGGGAACACTGAAGCTTTCTTT.

This clone appeared a few times. This sequence joins TRBV5-4 and TRBJ2-5; D not resolved. The ends were cut back, 1 base at V and 0 bases at J, with 4 bases in the middle. Germline CDR1 reads SGHNT; CDR2 reads YYREEE (reference sequence). There are 13 residues in the CDR3. The CDR3 region has the DNA TGTGCCAGCAGCTTGTACTACCAAGAGACCCAGTACTTC. Protein: CASSLYYQETQYF. Together with reference TRBV5-4 and TRBJ2-5, the CDR3 gives the full variable domain: ETGVTQSPTHLIKTRGQQVTLRCSSQSGHNTVSWYQQALGQGPQFIFQYYREEENGRGNFPPRFSGLQFPNYSSELNVNALELDDSALYLCASSLYYQETQYFGPGTRLLVL.

The chain is built from TRBV29-1 and TRBJ2-2; possible D gene TRBD1, 5 bases. This CDR3 has 16 amino acids. Germline values: CDR1 SQVTM, CDR2 ANQGSEA. Trimming removed 2 bases from V and 4 bases from J, with 17 bases in between. CDR3 nucleotides: TGCAGCGTTGAAAAAAGGCAGGGATCGAGCACCGGGGAGCTGTTTTTT. It translates to CSVEKRQGSSTGELFF.

This chain links TRBV30 with TRBJ2-6; the D gene is possibly TRBD2 (5 bases). CDR3 length equals 14 residues. V lost 4 bases, J lost 2 bases, and 9 bases lay in between. Germline CDR1 is GTSNPN and CDR2 is SVGIG (reference sequence). The chain's CDR3 is CAWTHGAGANVLTF. CDR3 nucleotides: TGTGCCTGGACCCACGGGGCTGGGGCCAACGTCCTGACTTTC.

This clone turned up a few times. The V gene is TRBV27, the J gene TRBJ2-1, with D possibly TRBD2 on 6 matching bases. Germline CDR1 reads MNHEY; CDR2 reads SMNVEV (reference sequence). Trimming took 0 bases from V and 0 from J, leaving 9 bases between them. The CDR3 is 16 residues long. The CDR3 sequence is CASSLSLGGSYNEQFF. The CDR3 bases are TGTGCCAGCAGTTTATCGCTCGGGGGCTCCTACAATGAGCAGTTCTTC.

The chain is built from TRBV5-1 and TRBJ1-1, with 8 bases identical to TRBD1. Trimming took 0 bases from V and 5 from J; bases not matched to a gene: 6. CDR3 length: 15 residues. Germline-derived CDR1 and CDR2 are SGHRS and YFSETQ. CDR3 sequence (DNA): TGCGCCAGCAGCTTGGCCCAGGGGGCGCGGACTGAAGCTTTCTTT. Translation: CASSLAQGARTEAFF.

The chain joins TRBV15 to TRBJ2-4; 7 positions agree with TRBD2. Germline V gives CDR1 LNHNV, CDR2 YYDKDF (reference sequence). The CDR3 loop spans 19 amino acids. V dropped 0 bases and J dropped 1; count of bases not matched to a gene: 12. The CDR3 sequence is CATSRDFGPSGTAKNIQYF. DNA for the CDR3: TGTGCCACCAGCAGAGATTTTGGACCCAGCGGGACGGCCAAAAACATTCAGTACTTC. The full variable domain, rest sourced from reference TRBV15 and TRBJ2-4, is DAMVIQNPRYQVTQFGKPVTLSCSQTLNHNVMYWYQQKSSQAPKLLFHYYDKDFNNEADTPDNFQSRRPNTSFCFLDIRSPGLGDTAMYLCATSRDFGPSGTAKNIQYFGAGTRLSVL.